This entry describes one TCR beta chain. This clonotype occurred a few times. The target of this receptor is not known. Qualities for individual bases were not recorded, and no much larger clone is one base off. The data were obtained in a study of T cell repertoires in cytomegalovirus infection (dated by TCRdb to between 2018 and 2021). About the study as a whole: Recently identified HLA-C-restricted CMV epitopes, whose presentation resists viral immunomodulation, were targeted by peptide stimulations together with well-studied HLA-B-restricted epitopes. Donor HLA type was relevant to the analysis, as public TCR beta signatures indicated carriage of CMV infection together with the matching HLA type.

Sequencing was performed on an Illumina HiSeq 1500. TCRdb reworked the public reads: Q25 trimming with fastp, MiXCR clone assembly, productive beta chains retained. Each entry merges the rows of one CDR3 protein and shows their most common DNA and genes. For this sample there are 700,000 to 900,000 distinct CDR3 sequences; almost 30% appear just once. Around 13% of the sample belongs to the ten largest clones. The paper's findings and limits, for the study overall: Cumulative frequency of public TCR beta family members discriminated carriers of CMV infection plus the relevant HLA type in this cohort and an independent 352-donor cohort. The ex vivo response was dominated by HLA-C-restricted CMV-specific TCR beta clonotypes, and the single most frequent clonotype in two of eight donors was supplied by these HLA-C-restricted clonotypes.

From cysteine to phenylalanine, the CDR3 is 14 amino acids long. Only the CDR3 portion is preserved as DNA: 42 bases, with reading frame beginning at the first base. The V end gives up 9 bases and the J end 8 bases, leaving 10 bases in the junction not matched to a gene. CDR1 and CDR2 are read off the germline V gene (reference sequence) as LNHDA and SQIVND. The sample's treatment or condition label, in plain terms: in vitro stimulation with specific CMV peptide epitopes to enrich CMV-specific T cells. This clonotype was sampled from a human donor in good health (CMV status not recorded). Some clones in this sample may be carry-over from other donors' samples. The material sequenced was cultured CD8+ T cells from PBMCs, taken from culture after CMV antigen stimulation. The rearranged chain carries TRBV19 and TRBJ2-1; TRBD1 fits 10 bases in the junction. The DNA sequence is given as TGTGCCAGCTCACGGGACAGGGGTTTGGATGAGCAGTTCTTC. This codes for CASSRDRGLDEQFF.